This T cell receptor beta chain was observed in a study of cytotoxic CD8 clonotypes in ibrutinib-treated CLL. V was clipped by 4 bases and J by 5 bases, with 13 bases between them. Looked up from germline, CDR1 is SGHDT and CDR2 is YYEEEE. This CDR3 contains 14 residues. Sequenced by immunoSEQ multiplex PCR; TCRdb stores in-frame clones only, minus some. The profile shows several thousand clones, 65% to 70% of them singletons. The specimen was PBMCs, collected before ibrutinib treatment. The sequence derives from a human donor with chronic lymphocytic leukemia. The rearrangement joins TRBV5-6 to TRBJ2-1; D could derive from TRBD1 or TRBD2 (5 bases each). In nucleotides, the CDR3 is TGTGCCAGCAGCGTAAACGGGGCACACAATGAGCAGTTCTTC. Amino acids: CASSVNGAHNEQFF.